The clone carrying this T cell receptor beta chain was seen a single time. Using immunoSEQ multiplex PCR, the repertoire was profiled, and TCRdb retains in-frame clones only, with some absent. The sample consists of about 300,000 clones, just under 90% of them appearing once. This CDR3 comprises 14 residues. Germline values: CDR1 SQVTM, CDR2 ANQGSEA. The J segment lost 4 bases and the V segment lost 3 bases, leaving 7 bases of the junction unmatched. The data derive from a study of blood T cell repertoires in COVID-19. Sample: peripheral blood. The sequence came from a woman aged 45-59 years with COVID-19, enrolled during active disease. This chain joins TRBV29-1 and TRBJ1-2, with 8 positions matching TRBD1. The CDR3 nucleotides read TGCAGCGTTGAGGCAGGGGGCGAATTCTATGGCTACACCTTC. Translating it yields CSVEAGGEFYGYTF. The full variable domain, its missing parts supplied by reference TRBV29-1 and TRBJ1-2, is SAVISQKPSRDICQRGTSLTIQCQVDSQVTMMFWYRQQPGQSLTLIATANQGSEATYESGFVIDKFPISRPNLTFSTLTVSNMSPEDSSIYLCSVEAGGEFYGYTFGSGTRLTVV.